This T cell receptor beta chain stems from a study of cytomegalovirus exposure and HLA in healthy donors. This clone was seen once. Its specificity is not known. Germline CDR1 and CDR2: LGHNA and YSLEER. This CDR3 has 17 residues. The V and J ends lost 1 base and 4 bases, in that order; junction bases with no gene match: 5. The study's findings and limits: Serostatus for CMV was the only available immune exposure information. Many donors shared some public TCRs, even though most TCR sequences were rare. Association of around 17,000 TCR beta sequences with HLA alleles was found at 0.05 false discovery rate in a later analysis.

Vbeta (60) and Jbeta (13) primers were used in the PCR. Clones were read by immunoSEQ multiplex PCR, and TCRdb kept only the in-frame ones, dropping some. The table records some 140,000 clones, about 78% of them present only once. The genes are TRBV4-3 and TRBJ2-1, with 12 positions matching TRBD2. The TCR comes from a man between 50 and 59 years old in good health and CMV-seropositive. The specimen was PBMCs. CDR3 coding DNA: TGCGCCAGCAGCCAAGGACTAGCGGGAGATTCTTACAATGAGCAGTTCTTC. Protein product: CASSQGLAGDSYNEQFF.